Reported below is one T cell receptor (beta chain). These data belong to a study of shared T cell receptors in the human thymus. The CDR3 is made up of 14 amino acids. CDR1 and CDR2 from the germline V gene are SNHLY and FYNNEI. With V trimmed by 6 bases and J by 6 bases, 7 bases remained unmatched. Assay used: immunoSEQ multiplex PCR; TCRdb lists only in-frame clones, some missing. The data contain hundreds of thousands of clones, approximately 89% of them singletons. This same sample was also part of a study on human thymus T cells. From that study: Obtained as resections during corrective heart surgery, the thymus tissue was then studied. Related work showed strongly overlapping thymic repertoires across unrelated individuals.

The sequencing sample was made of thymocytes. The rearrangement joins TRBV2 to TRBJ1-5, with 8 nucleotides matching TRBD1. This clonotype was obtained from a boy less than two years old with a congenital heart defect. The CDR3 is CASREDRESQPQHF. CDR3 bases: TGTGCCAGCAGGGAGGACAGGGAGAGTCAGCCCCAGCATTTT.